These 18 T cell receptor beta chains were sequenced from one sample in a study of cytomegalovirus exposure and HLA in healthy donors. The primer mix had 60 Vbeta and 13 Jbeta primers. Sequencing was performed with immunoSEQ multiplex PCR; in TCRdb, only in-frame clones are kept and a portion is missing. The sample carries around 130,000 clones, 81% recorded once. Source material: PBMCs. These receptors were taken from a woman in her thirties or forties in good health and CMV-seropositive.

This clone was counted between two and nine times. The CDR3 region has the DNA TGTGCCATCAGTGATAGACAGGGTGAGGCTCAGCCCCAGCATTTT. This codes for CAISDRQGEAQPQHF. The chain employs TRBV10-3 and TRBJ1-5; the match to TRBD1 covers 7 bases. Germline loops: CDR1 ENHRY, CDR2 SYGVKD. After removal of 3 bases from V and 6 bases from J, the junction contained 8 bases not matched to a gene. The CDR3 is made up of 15 amino acids.

V gene TRBV7-2 combines with J gene TRBJ2-5; the D gene is possibly TRBD2 (7 bases). V was shortened by 3 bases and J by 5 bases, with 16 bases between the two germline ends. This CDR3 has 15 amino acids. The germline V gene has CDR1 SGHTA and CDR2 FQGNSA. In nucleotides, the CDR3 is TGTGCCAGCAGCTTCAGGTGGGGGGGCTCGGAGACCCAGTACTTC. Translating it yields CASSFRWGGSETQYF.

The chain joins TRBV18 to TRBJ1-2; D uncertain. Trimming shortened V by 4 bases and J by 5 bases, and 17 bases separated the two germline ends. Germline lookup yields CDR1 KGHSH and CDR2 LQKENI. This CDR3 comprises 15 residues. The CDR3: CASSLPDGLGYGYTF. The CDR3 DNA follows: TGTGCCAGCTCACTTCCGGATGGTCTAGGATATGGCTACACCTTC.

This clone was found a few times. The J gene is TRBJ2-1, the V gene TRBV6-5, with TRBD2 matching over 11 bases. CDR3 length: 16 residues. Germline V gives CDR1 MNHEY, CDR2 SVGAGI. The ends lost 0 bases at V and 12 bases at J; junction bases unmatched: 10. CDR3 nucleotide sequence: TGTGCCAGCAGTTACTCTGGGCTAGCGGGAGGCCCTTGGCAGTTCTTC. Translating gives CASSYSGLAGGPWQFF.

V is TRBV5-4 and J is TRBJ2-7, with D perhaps TRBD2 (5 bases). Germline V gene sequence: CDR1 SGHNT, CDR2 YYREEE (reference sequence). V was clipped by 3 bases and J by 5 bases, with 9 bases between them. The CDR3 runs 12 residues. The chain's CDR3 is CASSWAGNEQYF. DNA for the CDR3: TGTGCCAGCAGCTGGGCCGGGAACGAGCAGTACTTC.

The gene calls are TRBV5-1 and TRBJ1-1; TRBD1 agrees at 7 bases. The ends lost 4 bases at V and 3 bases at J; junction bases unmatched: 9. Germline V gives CDR1 SGHRS, CDR2 YFSETQ. CDR3 length equals 15 residues. Here the CDR3 DNA reads TGCGCCAGCAGCCCTCGACAGGGTAGGGACACTGAAGCTTTCTTT. The encoded protein is CASSPRQGRDTEAFF.

This chain uses TRBV6-1 with TRBJ2-2; 7 positions match TRBD1. The CDR3 runs to 15 residues. Trimming at V came to 10 bases and at J to 0 bases, leaving 8 bases not matched to a gene. CDR1 and CDR2 (germline): MNHNS, SASEGT. Here the CDR3 reads CATNRGPANTGELFF. Written as DNA, the CDR3 is TGTGCCACAAACAGGGGTCCCGCGAACACCGGGGAGCTGTTTTTT.

The chain employs TRBV28 and TRBJ2-5, with TRBD1 identical over 8 bases. The CDR3 contains 14 residues. V lost 6 bases and J lost 3; bases outside the gene matches: 6. Germline CDR1 MDHEN, CDR2 SYDVKM. This CDR3 is CASRETGVEETQYF. CDR3 bases: TGTGCCAGCAGGGAGACAGGGGTGGAAGAGACCCAGTACTTC.

This clone was seen only a few times. This chain joins TRBV25-1 and TRBJ2-2; 12 bases line up with TRBD2. CDR3 length equals 18 residues. CDR1 is MGHDK, CDR2 SYGVNS, per germline. V gave up 5 bases and J gave up 7 bases; unmatched junction bases: 14. The CDR3, as DNA: TGTGCCAGCAGTCCCCGGACTAGCGGGGTGTTCAGTATCGGGGAGCTGTTTTTT. Amino acids: CASSPRTSGVFSIGELFF.

The chain uses TRBV9 and TRBJ2-2; TRBD1 aligns across 7 bases. With 0 bases clipped from V and 8 bases from J, the junction kept 13 bases outside the gene matches. There are 17 residues in the CDR3. The germline CDR1 and CDR2 sequences are SGDLS and YYNGEE. The CDR3 sequence is CASSVDGGTANPGELFF. CDR3 nucleotides: TGTGCCAGCAGCGTAGATGGTGGGACAGCGAACCCAGGGGAGCTGTTTTTT.

The V and J genes are TRBV29-1 and TRBJ2-7; 10 bases map to TRBD2. CDR1 and CDR2 (germline): SQVTM, ANQGSEA. V was pared by 6 bases and J by 5 bases, with 10 bases of the junction left unmatched. The length of the CDR3 is 14 residues. The DNA of the CDR3 is TGCAGCGTGTTAACGGGACTAGCGAGGAACGAGCAGTACTTC. Its protein product is CSVLTGLARNEQYF.

Notes on this clone: Germline and junction disagree at one end, which may indicate a read error. The rearrangement joins TRBV28 to TRBJ2-7, with D tentatively TRBD2 (5 bases). The CDR3 extends over 12 amino acids. The germline V gene encodes CDR1 MDHEN and CDR2 SYDVKM. The CDR3 here is CASSSGPGLWGF. The CDR3 nucleotides read TGTGCCAGCAGTTCCGGACCAGGACTCTGGGGTTTC.

The chain is built from TRBV27 and TRBJ1-2; maybe TRBD1 (5 bases). Germline values: CDR1 MNHEY, CDR2 SMNVEV (reference sequence). The CDR3 loop spans 14 amino acids. Trimming cost V 5 bases and J 1 base, with 11 bases left between them. CDR3 residues: CASSPGTFNYGYTF. The CDR3 bases are TGTGCCAGCAGTCCCGGGACTTTTAACTATGGCTACACCTTC.

V and J are TRBV21-1 and TRBJ2-4; the table's D call, TRBD2, has no DNA check behind it. TRBV21-1 is reported as a pseudogene. The CDR3 is 17 amino acids. Here the CDR3 reads CASSLLRGKSAKNIQYF. In DNA form, the CDR3 reads TGTGCCAGCAGTCTCTTGAGAGGGAAGTCAGCCAAAAACATTCAGTACTTC.

A single count supports this clone. The chain uses TRBV7-8 and TRBJ2-7, with D maybe TRBD1 (5 bases). Trimming shortened V by 3 bases and J by 1 base, and 10 bases separated the two germline ends. The CDR3 loop spans 14 amino acids. Germline CDR1 reads SGHVS; CDR2 reads FQNEAQ. DNA of the CDR3: TGTGCCAGCAGCTTGATACAGGAGTCCTACGAGCAGTACTTC. It encodes CASSLIQESYEQYF. The variable domain in full, with the rest retrieved from reference TRBV7-8 and TRBJ2-7, is GAGVSQSPRYKVAKRGQDVALRCDPISGHVSLFWYQQALGQGPEFLTYFQNEAQLDKSGLPSDRFFAERPEGSVSTLKIQRTQQEDSAVYLCASSLIQESYEQYFGPGTRLTVT.

The CDR3 protein is CAISDVPYYGYTF. Written as DNA, the CDR3 is TGTGCCATCAGTGACGTTCCGTACTATGGCTACACCTTC. V is TRBV10-3 and J is TRBJ1-2; no reliable D call. The CDR3 length is 13 residues. Germline V gene data show CDR1 as ENHRY and CDR2 as SYGVKD. Trimming took 3 bases from V and 3 from J, leaving 8 bases between them.

V usage is TRBV4-2 and J usage is TRBJ1-5, with TRBD1 matching 7 bases. V lost 11 bases, J lost 4 bases, and 2 bases stayed unmatched. CDR3 size: 11 residues. In germline, CDR1 is LGHNA, CDR2 YNFKEQ. CDR3 in DNA: TGTGCCGGGACAGTAAATCAGCCCCAGCATTTT. Protein: CAGTVNQPQHF.

This sequence joins TRBV4-2 and TRBJ1-4, with D uncertain. Germline V lookup: CDR1 LGHNA, CDR2 YNFKEQ. The CDR3 is 16 amino acids. The V end was cut by 2 bases, the J end by 7 bases, with 17 bases between. In DNA form, the CDR3 reads TGTGCCAGCAGCCAACAGACGTCAGGAACAAGTGAAAAACTGTTTTTT. It translates to CASSQQTSGTSEKLFF.